This T cell receptor beta chain was captured in a study of post-analysis software for immune sequencing data. Study outcomes and limitations: With TRBV5-6, TRBV5-1 and TRBV20-1 included, about five TRBV segments were more frequent in patients than in controls. Under F measure analysis, samples from one preparation batch co-clustered strongly.

Turning to this clonotype: Its antigen is not identified.

Unique molecular identifiers tagged the TCR beta cDNA libraries. TCRdb independently ran MiXCR on the PCR reads; one entry per CDR3 protein. The sample consists of some 890,000 distinct CDR3 sequences, roughly 58% of them appearing once. Germline V lookup: CDR1 DFQATT, CDR2 SNEGSKA (reference sequence). This CDR3 comprises 19 residues. V lost 5 bases, J lost 2 bases, and 31 bases lay in between. The source material was blood. The sequence was obtained from a girl aged 10-17 years with multiple sclerosis. The chain has TRBV20-1 and TRBJ2-7, with D perhaps assigned TRBD1 or TRBD2 (7 bases each). This CDR3 is CSAFPGGGIRPSGTYEQYF. CDR3 DNA: TGCAGTGCTTTTCCAGGGGGGGGGATTAGACCCTCAGGGACCTACGAGCAGTACTTC.